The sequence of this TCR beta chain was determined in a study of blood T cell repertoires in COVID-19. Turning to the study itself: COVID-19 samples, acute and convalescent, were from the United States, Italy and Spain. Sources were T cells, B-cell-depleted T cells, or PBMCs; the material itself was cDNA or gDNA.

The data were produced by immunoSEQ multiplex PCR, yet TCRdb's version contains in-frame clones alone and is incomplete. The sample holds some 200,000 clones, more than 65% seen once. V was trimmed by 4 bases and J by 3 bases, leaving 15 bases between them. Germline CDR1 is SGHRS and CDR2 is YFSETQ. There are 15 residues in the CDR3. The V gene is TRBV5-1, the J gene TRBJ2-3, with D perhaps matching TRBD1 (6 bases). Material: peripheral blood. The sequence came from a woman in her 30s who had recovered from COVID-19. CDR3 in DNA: TGCGCCAGCAGCCCCCAACAGGGTTCTACAGATACGCAGTATTTT. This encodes CASSPQQGSTDTQYF.